The 26 T cell receptor beta chains below all came from one sample that was sequenced in a study of cytomegalovirus exposure and HLA in healthy donors. PCR was performed using 60 Vbeta and 13 Jbeta primers. Profiled with immunoSEQ multiplex PCR; TCRdb holds only in-frame clones, not every one. The sample lists roughly 170,000 clones, just under 80% occurring once. The source material was PBMCs. These receptors were obtained from a man aged 30 to 39 in good health and CMV-seronegative.

This clone was seen a single time. This chain connects TRBV6-6 to TRBJ2-7, with D possibly TRBD2 on 5 matching bases. Germline V CDR1 and CDR2: MNHNY, SVGAGI (reference sequence). The CDR3 loop spans 14 amino acids. V shed 5 bases and J shed 2 bases, with 13 bases lying between them. The chain's CDR3 is CASSGSSLAYEQYF. The CDR3, as DNA: TGTGCCAGCAGTGGGTCTAGCCTTGCCTACGAGCAGTACTTC.

The rearrangement links TRBV21-1 to TRBJ1-3; the table's D call of TRBD1 was not tested on the DNA. TRBV21-1 is a known pseudogene. The CDR3 is made up of 15 amino acids. The CDR3 spells CASGDRGLPGNTIYF. The CDR3 bases are TGTGCCAGCGGGGATAGGGGGCTTCCTGGAAACACCATATATTTT.

The V gene is TRBV5-1, the J gene TRBJ1-1; D is ambiguous. V lost 1 base and J 0 bases, leaving 7 bases between the germline ends. CDR3 length: 14 amino acids. Germline CDR1 and CDR2: SGHRS and YFSETQ. CDR3 sequence: CASSLSGLNTEAFF. The CDR3 DNA is TGCGCCAGCAGCTTGTCCGGGTTGAACACTGAAGCTTTCTTT. The complete variable domain, with remaining parts taken from reference TRBV5-1 and TRBJ1-1, reads KAGVTQTPRYLIKTRGQQVTLSCSPISGHRSVSWYQQTPGQGLQFLFEYFSETQRNKGNFPGRFSGRQFSNSRSEMNVSTLELGDSALYLCASSLSGLNTEAFFGQGTRLTVV.

The chain carries TRBV10-2 and TRBJ2-7; no definite D call. Trimming cost V 10 bases and J 3 bases, with 16 bases left between them. The CDR3 covers 13 residues. From germline, CDR1 is WSHSY and CDR2 SAAADI. CDR3 region: CATLRPLYYEQYF. The CDR3 bases are TGCGCCACACTCCGCCCCCTCTACTACGAGCAGTACTTC.

The chain carries TRBV18 and TRBJ1-1; D gene uncertain. The V gene lost 4 bases and the J gene lost 4 bases, with 13 bases spanning the gap. The germline V gene encodes CDR1 KGHSH and CDR2 LQKENI. The CDR3 runs to 14 residues. Here the CDR3 reads CASSLEEGGTEAFF. In DNA, the CDR3 is TGTGCCAGCTCACTGGAGGAGGGAGGCACTGAAGCTTTCTTT.

The chain is built from TRBV11-1 and TRBJ2-3; 9 nucleotides align to TRBD2. The V segment lost 3 bases and the J segment 2 bases; nucleotides outside the gene matches: 12. The CDR3 is 18 residues long. Germline V lookup: CDR1 SGHAT, CDR2 FQDESV (reference sequence). CDR3 DNA sequence: TGTGCCAGCAGCTTGGGCTATGAGACTAGCGGAGCCACAGATACGCAGTATTTT. Its translation: CASSLGYETSGATDTQYF.

This sequence joins TRBV4-3 and TRBJ1-4; TRBD1 might be the D (5 bases). Trimming removed 0 bases at V and 3 bases at J, with 8 bases between. This CDR3 has 15 amino acids. CDR1 is LGHNA and CDR2 is YSLEER in the germline V gene. The CDR3 DNA reads as TGCGCCAGCAGCCAAGATTTGGGGCCTAATGAAAAACTGTTTTTT. Protein: CASSQDLGPNEKLFF.

The CDR3 region has the DNA TGTGCCAGCAGCTTACAGGGGTGGGGAAACACCATATATTTT. Its protein is CASSLQGWGNTIYF. The V gene is TRBV7-8, the J gene TRBJ1-3; TRBD1 is a possible D gene (6 bases). CDR1 is SGHVS and CDR2 is FQNEAQ in the germline V gene. Trimming left V 2 bases short and J 4 bases short, with 9 bases between. The CDR3 loop spans 14 amino acids.

V usage is TRBV5-6 and J usage is TRBJ1-2, with D possibly matching TRBD1 (6 bases). V dropped 5 bases and J dropped 4 bases, with 15 bases sitting between them. CDR3 length: 14 residues. CDR1 is SGHDT, CDR2 YYEEEE, per germline. The CDR3 region is CASRSQGFLYGYTF. The DNA of the CDR3 is TGTGCCAGCAGATCACAGGGCTTCCTCTATGGCTACACCTTC.

This clone was found once. The J gene is TRBJ2-5, the V gene TRBV19; D not resolved. CDR1 is LNHDA and CDR2 is SQIVND in the germline V gene (reference sequence). The germline V and J ends were trimmed by 3 bases and 1 base, with 12 bases remaining between them. The length of the CDR3 is 15 residues. CDR3 bases: TGTGCCAGTAGTATTTCGGCACAGCCCCAAGAGACCCAGTACTTC. Its protein is CASSISAQPQETQYF.

This sequence joins TRBV4-2 and TRBJ1-5; perhaps TRBD1 as D (5 bases). Germline V gives CDR1 LGHNA, CDR2 YNFKEQ. The CDR3 loop spans 15 amino acids. V lost 0 bases and J 5 bases, leaving 11 bases between the germline ends. In DNA, the CDR3 is TGTGCCAGCAGCCAAGAGTTGTCAGGGTATCAGCCCCAGCATTTT. As protein: CASSQELSGYQPQHF.

This clone was counted a single time. This chain uses TRBV9 with TRBJ2-2; 8 bases align to TRBD1. This CDR3 contains 17 residues. J was trimmed by 4 bases and V by 0 bases; bases with no gene match: 8. Germline lookup yields CDR1 SGDLS and CDR2 YYNGEE. DNA for the CDR3: TGTGCCAGCAGCGTAGGTGGCAGGGGGCGCGGCACCGGGGAGCTGTTTTTT. Protein sequence: CASSVGGRGRGTGELFF.

The chain employs TRBV19 and TRBJ1-1; no clear D gene. The CDR3 loop spans 16 amino acids. The ends were cut back, 4 bases at V and 0 bases at J, with 15 bases in the middle. CDR1 is LNHDA, CDR2 SQIVND, per germline (reference sequence). The CDR3 protein is CASSTGRQYMNTEAFF. Written as DNA, the CDR3 is TGTGCCAGTAGTACCGGGAGGCAGTACATGAACACTGAAGCTTTCTTT.

V gene TRBV5-1 combines with J gene TRBJ2-7; 7 bases fit TRBD2. Germline V gives CDR1 SGHRS, CDR2 YFSETQ. CDR3 length: 15 residues. J lost 4 bases, V lost 0 bases, and 7 bases had no gene match. CDR3 DNA: TGCGCCAGCAGCTTGGCTTCAGGGAGGGGTTACGAGCAGTACTTC. Protein sequence: CASSLASGRGYEQYF.

V usage is TRBV6-5 and J usage is TRBJ2-7; TRBD1 might be the D (6 bases). Germline CDR1 MNHEY, CDR2 SVGAGI. V was trimmed by 6 bases and J by 0 bases, leaving 12 bases between them. The CDR3 length is 14 residues. Here the CDR3 DNA reads TGTGCCAGCAGCAGGGGACCCAGCTCCTACGAGCAGTACTTC. Protein sequence: CASSRGPSSYEQYF.

The chain carries TRBV28 and TRBJ2-1; 10 bases align to TRBD2. The trim removed 7 bases at V and 3 bases at J, leaving 3 bases unmatched. CDR1 is MDHEN, CDR2 SYDVKM, per germline. This CDR3 contains 14 residues. The CDR3 sequence: CASTLAGVYNEQFF. CDR3 bases: TGTGCCAGCACCCTAGCGGGAGTCTACAATGAGCAGTTCTTC.

The chain carries TRBV11-3 and TRBJ2-1; 15 nucleotides line up with TRBD2. The trim removed 0 bases at V and 2 bases at J, leaving 8 bases unmatched. There are 20 residues in the CDR3. Germline-derived CDR1 and CDR2 are SGHNT and YENEEA. CDR3 amino acids: CASSLDGLAGGAAAYNEQFF. The CDR3 nucleotides read TGTGCCAGCAGCTTAGACGGACTAGCGGGGGGGGCGGCTGCCTACAATGAGCAGTTCTTC. Drawing the rest from reference TRBV11-3 and TRBJ2-1, the complete variable domain is EAGVVQSPRYKIIEKKQPVAFWCNPISGHNTLYWYLQNLGQGPELLIRYENEEAVDDSQLPKDRFSAERLKGVDSTLKIQPAELGDSAVYLCASSLDGLAGGAAAYNEQFFGPGTRLTVL.

The chain employs TRBV30 and TRBJ2-7; D not certain. Germline V gives CDR1 GTSNPN, CDR2 SVGIG (reference sequence). Trimming took 0 bases from V and 4 from J, leaving 10 bases between them. The length of the CDR3 is 13 residues. The CDR3 loop reads CAWSVLLAYEQYF. Written as DNA, the CDR3 is TGTGCCTGGAGTGTACTTCTTGCTTACGAGCAGTACTTC.

The genes are TRBV6-1 and TRBJ1-1, with 9 positions matching TRBD1. The germline gives CDR1 MNHNS, CDR2 SASEGT. The ends lost 4 bases at V and 7 bases at J; junction bases unmatched: 7. The CDR3 contains 14 residues. The CDR3: CASSVRQGGDEAFF. CDR3 nucleotide sequence: TGTGCCAGCAGTGTCCGACAGGGGGGAGATGAAGCTTTCTTT.

The rearrangement uses TRBV4-1 and TRBJ2-2; the D is unclear. CDR3 length: 13 amino acids. Germline assignment: CDR1 MGHRA and CDR2 YSYEKL. Trimming pared 7 bases from V and 0 bases from J, leaving 6 bases between. The CDR3 DNA reads as TGCGCCAGCACCAGGACGAACACCGGGGAGCTGTTTTTT. Its protein is CASTRTNTGELFF.

This clone was detected only a few times. The chain couples TRBV30 to TRBJ1-1; perhaps TRBD1 as D (6 bases). The CDR3 sequence is 15 residues long. CDR1 and CDR2 (germline): GTSNPN, SVGIG (reference sequence). The ends were cut back, 0 bases at V and 11 bases at J, with 22 bases in the middle. CDR3 loop: CAWSVGGEGGNLAFF. The DNA for the CDR3 is TGTGCCTGGAGTGTTGGGGGGGAGGGGGGGAATTTGGCTTTCTTT.

J is TRBJ2-3 and V is TRBV30, with TRBD1 identical over 7 bases. The CDR3 has 15 amino acids. Germline CDR1 GTSNPN, CDR2 SVGIG (reference sequence). The J segment lost 3 bases and the V segment lost 5 bases, leaving 11 bases of the junction unmatched. CDR3: CAWAPGQLNTDTQYF. In nucleotides, the CDR3 is TGTGCCTGGGCACCGGGACAGCTAAATACAGATACGCAGTATTTT.

The rearrangement uses TRBV20-1 and TRBJ1-1; D unclear. The CDR3 extends over 11 amino acids. Trimming shortened V by 4 bases and J by 1 base, and 4 bases separated the two germline ends. Germline-derived CDR1 and CDR2 are DFQATT and SNEGSKA (reference sequence). CDR3 coding DNA: TGCAGTGCTATCAGGAACACTGAAGCTTTCTTT. Protein: CSAIRNTEAFF.

The chain couples TRBV18 to TRBJ1-2, with D possibly matching TRBD1 (6 bases). V dropped 3 bases and J dropped 1 base, with 6 bases sitting between them. CDR1 is KGHSH and CDR2 is LQKENI in the germline V gene. CDR3 size: 13 residues. DNA of the CDR3: TGTGCCAGCTCACCGGACAGTAACTATGGCTACACCTTC. Its protein is CASSPDSNYGYTF.

V usage is TRBV7-3 and J usage is TRBJ2-7; maybe TRBD2 (7 bases). The CDR3 runs 16 residues. CDR1 SGHTA and CDR2 FQGTGA come from the germline V gene. V was trimmed by 0 bases and J by 2 bases, leaving 14 bases between them. The CDR3 DNA is TGTGCCAGCAGCTTAACAGGCGGGGGCGGCACCTACGAGCAGTACTTC. Its protein product is CASSLTGGGGTYEQYF.

This chain joins TRBV5-1 and TRBJ2-5, with D perhaps TRBD2 (6 bases). The CDR3 contains 15 residues. The V gene lost 4 bases and the J gene lost 5 bases, with 18 bases spanning the gap. Germline values: CDR1 SGHRS, CDR2 YFSETQ. CDR3 sequence: CASSPGSGGMETQYF. The CDR3, as DNA: TGCGCCAGCAGCCCTGGGTCTGGCGGGATGGAGACCCAGTACTTC.